Below are 28 T cell receptor beta chains sequenced from a single sample in a study of graft-versus-host responses after intestinal transplantation. Only in-frame clones appear in the TCRdb table, and some are missing; sequencing was by immunoSEQ multiplex PCR. The sample holds 98,000 or so clones, roughly 83% seen once. The starting material was PBMCs, obtained 255 days after intestinal transplant. These receptors came from a human patient who received an intestinal transplant, so some T cells may come from the graft donor.

The V gene is TRBV5-1, the J gene TRBJ2-2; D assignment may be TRBD1 or TRBD2 (5 bases each). Germline CDR1 reads SGHRS; CDR2 reads YFSETQ. Trimming left V 1 base short and J 5 bases short, with 21 bases between. The CDR3 runs 18 residues. Here the CDR3 reads CASSLHHLWDGKTGELFF. CDR3 DNA: TGCGCCAGCAGCTTGCACCACCTGTGGGACGGGAAGACCGGGGAGCTGTTTTTT.

The V call is TRBV6-5, the J call TRBJ2-5; a possible D gene is TRBD2 (5 bases). V was trimmed by 6 bases and J by 5 bases, leaving 10 bases between them. The length of the CDR3 is 12 residues. The germline V gene has CDR1 MNHEY and CDR2 SVGAGI. The CDR3 region has the DNA TGTGCCAGCAGATCACTAGGGGAGACCCAGTACTTC. Protein sequence: CASRSLGETQYF.

This chain uses TRBV9 with TRBJ2-2; no clear D gene. Trimming shortened V by 2 bases and J by 1 base, and 9 bases separated the two germline ends. The CDR3 consists of 15 residues. The germline V gene has CDR1 SGDLS and CDR2 YYNGEE. The CDR3 bases are TGTGCCAGCAGCGTCCAGAGCCTGAACACCGGGGAGCTGTTTTTT. Translating gives CASSVQSLNTGELFF.

This chain uses TRBV6-5 with TRBJ2-7; D gene uncertain. V was trimmed by 8 bases and J by 3 bases, leaving 11 bases between them. From germline, CDR1 is MNHEY and CDR2 SVGAGI. This CDR3 spans 12 amino acids. Here the CDR3 DNA reads TGTGCCAGCTGGGATGGCCTCTACGAGCAGTACTTC. Translated, it gives CASWDGLYEQYF.

The chain joins TRBV4-1 to TRBJ2-5; D call uncertain. Germline-derived CDR1 and CDR2 are MGHRA and YSYEKL. This CDR3 comprises 12 residues. Trimming stripped 2 bases from V and 6 bases from J, with 7 bases between. The chain's CDR3 is CASSQPWKTQYF. The CDR3 bases are TGCGCCAGCAGCCAACCTTGGAAGACCCAGTACTTC.

The chain combines TRBV5-1 with TRBJ1-2, with 9 bases lining up with TRBD1. The germline V gene encodes CDR1 SGHRS and CDR2 YFSETQ. The CDR3 runs to 16 residues. Losses at the gene ends were 4 bases for V and 8 bases for J; bases not matched to a gene: 15. DNA for the CDR3: TGCGCCAGCAGCGGCTCCTGGGACAGGGTGGTGGAGGGCTACACCTTC. This gives the protein CASSGSWDRVVEGYTF.

The chain has TRBV6-5 and TRBJ2-7; no reliable D call. The CDR3 totals 14 residues. Germline-derived CDR1 and CDR2 are MNHEY and SVGAGI. Between the trimmed V and J ends, which lost 7 bases and 4 bases, there was a span of 17 bases. Here the CDR3 reads CASTPIGSGYEQYF. The CDR3 DNA reads as TGTGCCAGCACCCCTATCGGGTCCGGATACGAGCAGTACTTC.

The V call is TRBV28, the J call TRBJ1-5; D is uncertain. The V end was cut by 2 bases, the J end by 2 bases, with 4 bases between. This CDR3 has 13 residues. Germline CDR1 and CDR2: MDHEN and SYDVKM. CDR3 amino acids: CASSLDGNQPQHF. The CDR3, as DNA: TGTGCCAGCAGTTTAGACGGCAATCAGCCCCAGCATTTT.

This chain connects TRBV28 to TRBJ2-7; D not resolved. Per the germline V gene, CDR1 is MDHEN and CDR2 is SYDVKM. This CDR3 comprises 14 residues. V shed 6 bases and J shed 4 bases, with 16 bases lying between them. CDR3 in amino acids: CASSRNVLWYEQYF. The CDR3 coding sequence is TGTGCCAGCAGCCGGAATGTTTTGTGGTACGAGCAGTACTTC.

The CDR3: CASSTALVIGQSRANVLTF. Here the CDR3 DNA reads TGTGCCAGCAGCACAGCCCTTGTAATAGGACAAAGTCGGGCCAACGTCCTGACTTTC. The chain recombines TRBV12-1 with TRBJ2-6; the D call TRBD1 from the table was never checked on the DNA. TRBV12-1 is given as a pseudogene. The CDR3 sequence is 19 residues long.

The V gene is TRBV14, the J gene TRBJ1-2; TRBD1 matches 8 bases. Trimming removed 1 base from V and 5 bases from J; junction bases left unmatched: 3. The CDR3 is 14 amino acids. CDR1 and CDR2 (germline): SGHDN, FVKESK. CDR3 protein: CASSQGQGWYGYTF. The CDR3 bases are TGTGCCAGCAGCCAAGGACAGGGGTGGTATGGCTACACCTTC. The full variable domain, its missing parts supplied by reference TRBV14 and TRBJ1-2, is EAGVTQFPSHSVIEKGQTVTLRCDPISGHDNLYWYRRVMGKEIKFLLHFVKESKQDESGMPNNRFLAERTGGTYSTLKVQPAELEDSGVYFCASSQGQGWYGYTFGSGTRLTVV.

The rearrangement joins TRBV6-4 to TRBJ2-1; 9 bases match TRBD1. The V gene's germline CDR1 is MRHNA and CDR2 SNTAGT. J gave up 5 bases and V 4 bases, and 6 bases lay outside the gene matches. CDR3 length equals 15 residues. The DNA of the CDR3 is TGTGCCAGCAGTGTCTTCCGGGACAGGGACAATGAGCAGTTCTTC. Protein sequence: CASSVFRDRDNEQFF.

The rearrangement joins TRBV5-1 to TRBJ2-7; 11 bases fit TRBD1. CDR3 length: 16 amino acids. The germline gives CDR1 SGHRS, CDR2 YFSETQ. V lost 3 bases, J lost 5 bases, and 10 bases stayed unmatched. The CDR3, as DNA: TGCGCCAGCAGCTGGGCCGGGACAGGGGGGCGGAACGAGCAGTACTTC. Protein: CASSWAGTGGRNEQYF.

The chain's CDR3 is CASSQQGGNTEAFF. CDR3 coding DNA: TGCGCCAGCAGCCAACAGGGTGGGAACACTGAAGCTTTCTTT. V gene TRBV5-1 combines with J gene TRBJ1-1; D possibly corresponds to TRBD1 (6 bases). The CDR3 runs 14 residues. Germline CDR1 SGHRS, CDR2 YFSETQ. Trimming cost V 4 bases and J 1 base, with 11 bases left between them.

This clone has a handful of counts. Different DNA sequences within this sample yield the same CDR3. CDR3 DNA sequence: TGTGCCAGTAGTATAGGGCAGGGTACCTACGAGCAGTACTTC. This encodes CASSIGQGTYEQYF. The chain employs TRBV19 and TRBJ2-7; possibly TRBD1 for D (5 bases). The CDR3 has 14 amino acids. Germline lookup yields CDR1 LNHDA and CDR2 SQIVND (reference sequence). Deletions cut 1 base from V and 2 bases from J, with 9 bases between.

V usage is TRBV5-4 and J usage is TRBJ2-1; no clear D. The CDR3 sequence is 15 residues long. CDR1 and CDR2 from the germline V gene are SGHNT and YYREEE (reference sequence). The V end lost 0 bases, the J end lost 6 bases, and 13 bases lay between the germline ends. In nucleotides, the CDR3 is TGTGCCAGCAGCTTGGTAAAACCCTCCCTCAATGAGCAGTTCTTC. This codes for CASSLVKPSLNEQFF.

The J gene is TRBJ2-5, the V gene TRBV4-2; TRBD1 matches at 7 bases. J lost 2 bases, V lost 4 bases, and 7 bases had no gene match. This CDR3 is 15 amino acids long. CDR1 is LGHNA and CDR2 is YNFKEQ in the germline V gene. The CDR3 region is CASSRNRGGQETQYF. CDR3 in DNA: TGTGCCAGCAGCCGAAACAGGGGCGGGCAAGAGACCCAGTACTTC.

The V call is TRBV5-6, the J call TRBJ1-5; D might be TRBD1 (6 bases). CDR3 size: 15 residues. Germline CDR1 and CDR2: SGHDT and YYEEEE. Trimming pared 1 base from V and 4 bases from J, leaving 12 bases between. The CDR3 DNA sequence: TGTGCCAGCAGCTTGCGTGGGGGCGAGAATCAGCCCCAGCATTTT. It encodes CASSLRGGENQPQHF. Looking up the rest from reference TRBV5-6 and TRBJ1-5 gives the full variable domain: DAGVTQSPTHLIKTRGQQVTLRCSPKSGHDTVSWYQQALGQGPQFIFQYYEEEERQRGNFPDRFSGHQFPNYSSELNVNALLLGDSALYLCASSLRGGENQPQHFGDGTRLSIL.

This chain links TRBV9 with TRBJ2-2; no definite D call. V was pared by 1 base and J by 6 bases, with 4 bases between. CDR3 size: 12 residues. Germline V gives CDR1 SGDLS, CDR2 YYNGEE. CDR3 nucleotide sequence: TGTGCCAGCAGCGTATCCCCCGGGGAGCTGTTTTTT. This gives the protein CASSVSPGELFF. The variable domain in full, completed from reference TRBV9 and TRBJ2-2, reads DSGVTQTPKHLITATGQRVTLRCSPRSGDLSVYWYQQSLDQGLQFLIQYYNGEERAKGNILERFSAQQFPDLHSELNLSSLELGDSALYFCASSVSPGELFFGEGSRLTVL.

This clone occurred once. V usage is TRBV2 and J usage is TRBJ2-7; 10 nucleotides align to TRBD1. The germline CDR1 and CDR2 sequences are SNHLY and FYNNEI. The CDR3 runs 15 residues. The V gene end was trimmed by 6 bases and the J gene end by 7 bases; junction bases not matched to a gene: 12. As DNA, the CDR3 is TGTGCCAGCAGGGAGACAGGGGGCATCCTGGGGGAGCAGTACTTC. Amino acid sequence: CASRETGGILGEQYF.

This sequence joins TRBV7-9 and TRBJ1-4, with 8 bases fitting TRBD1. The CDR3 has 16 amino acids. Losses at the gene ends were 0 bases for V and 7 bases for J; bases not matched to a gene: 7. CDR1 and CDR2 from the germline V gene are SEHNR and FQNEAQ (reference sequence). CDR3 in amino acids: CASSLAQGARIEKLFF. DNA for the CDR3: TGTGCCAGCAGCTTAGCTCAGGGGGCGCGGATTGAAAAACTGTTTTTT.

The rearrangement links TRBV9 to TRBJ1-3; D is perhaps TRBD1 (5 bases). V gave up 2 bases and J gave up 3 bases, with 15 bases separating them. This CDR3 contains 16 residues. CDR1 is SGDLS, CDR2 YYNGEE, per germline. The CDR3 spells CASSVTGTDRGNTIYF. CDR3 bases: TGTGCCAGCAGCGTGACCGGGACCGACCGTGGAAACACCATATATTTT.

The table lists this clone with a count of one. This chain connects TRBV2 to TRBJ1-1; D may be TRBD1 (5 bases). The CDR3 spans 15 residues. Between the trimmed V and J ends, which lost 4 bases and 0 bases, there was a span of 12 bases. Germline V gene lookup returns CDR1 SNHLY and CDR2 FYNNEI. CDR3 amino acids: CASSGSGTVNTEAFF. CDR3 nucleotides: TGTGCCAGCAGTGGATCCGGGACGGTGAACACTGAAGCTTTCTTT.

The J gene is TRBJ1-1, the V gene TRBV7-9; possible D gene TRBD1, 5 bases. Germline CDR1 is SEHNR and CDR2 is FQNEAQ (reference sequence). Between the trimmed V and J ends, which lost 1 base and 5 bases, there was a span of 14 bases. The CDR3 loop spans 15 amino acids. CDR3 in amino acids: CASSLDGQGGTEAFF. The DNA for the CDR3 is TGTGCCAGCAGCTTAGATGGGCAGGGTGGTACTGAAGCTTTCTTT.

This chain connects TRBV5-4 to TRBJ2-1; 10 bases map to TRBD2. This CDR3 is 15 amino acids long. V lost 4 bases, J lost 7 bases, and 8 bases stayed unmatched. Germline CDR1 is SGHNT and CDR2 is YYREEE (reference sequence). This CDR3 is CASSETSGYGNEQFF. CDR3 coding DNA: TGTGCCAGCAGCGAGACTAGCGGGTACGGAAATGAGCAGTTCTTC.

The chain carries TRBV14 and TRBJ1-2, with 8 bases matching TRBD1. With 4 bases clipped from V and 3 bases from J, the junction kept 13 bases outside the gene matches. The germline CDR1 and CDR2 sequences are SGHDN and FVKESK. The CDR3 runs 17 residues. The CDR3 nucleotides are TGTGCCAGCAGCCTTGGGACAGGCCCAGTCCCCTACTATGGCTACACCTTC. It translates to CASSLGTGPVPYYGYTF.

This clone has only a few counts. V and J are TRBV19 and TRBJ1-1, with D hard to call. Germline V gene data show CDR1 as LNHDA and CDR2 as SQIVND (reference sequence). V shed 2 bases and J shed 4 bases, with 8 bases lying between them. The CDR3 consists of 13 residues. Here the CDR3 reads CASSIQVLTEAFF. The CDR3 region has the DNA TGTGCCAGTAGTATACAGGTCCTCACTGAAGCTTTCTTT. Looking up the rest from reference TRBV19 and TRBJ1-1 gives the full variable domain: DGGITQSPKYLFRKEGQNVTLSCEQNLNHDAMYWYRQDPGQGLRLIYYSQIVNDFQKGDIAEGYSVSREKKESFPLTVTSAQKNPTAFYLCASSIQVLTEAFFGQGTRLTVV.

This chain links TRBV30 with TRBJ1-1; D is unclear. Germline V lookup: CDR1 GTSNPN, CDR2 SVGIG (reference sequence). Deletions cut 5 bases from V and 4 bases from J, with 5 bases between. The CDR3 runs 10 residues. The DNA for the CDR3 is TGTGCCTGGGATGGCACTGAAGCTTTCTTT. Its protein product is CAWDGTEAFF.